This entry describes one T cell receptor (beta chain). Its specificity is unknown. The sample belongs to a study of Ad26.COV2.S vaccination and SARS-CoV-2 variants. Whole-study findings and limits: Substantial response breadth was reportedly seen for spike-specific CD8+ and CD4+ T cells after vaccination.

Specified treatment: some 20 received Ad26.COV2.S at low or high dose, single or two shots; several received placebo; per-sample allocation not given. At day 63 after the first vaccine or placebo injection, samples were drawn. The shot given was an Ad26 vector that makes Wuhan-strain SARS-CoV-2 spike. The table came from immunoSEQ multiplex PCR; TCRdb's copy has only in-frame clones and leaves some out. The sample holds some 340,000 clones, approximately 86% seen once. In germline, CDR1 is MNHNS, CDR2 SASEGT. The CDR3 spans 14 residues. V was shortened by 2 bases and J by 7 bases, with 9 bases between the two germline ends.

This specimen was peripheral blood, taken in a trial of Ad26.COV2.S vaccine versus placebo. This receptor was identified in a person between 18 and 59 years old who received the Ad26.COV2.S COVID-19 vaccine or a placebo. The genes are TRBV6-1 and TRBJ1-6; D may be TRBD1 (5 bases). In DNA, the CDR3 is TGTGCCAGCAGTGAATGGCAGGGCAATTCACCCCTCCACTTT. Its translation is CASSEWQGNSPLHF.